The 6 T cell receptor beta chains below all came from one sample that was sequenced in a study of blood T cell repertoires in COVID-19. Using immunoSEQ multiplex PCR, the repertoire was profiled, and TCRdb retains in-frame clones only, with some absent. The sample contains roughly 400,000 clones, roughly 84% of which appear only once. The sequenced sample was PBMCs or T cells enriched from blood (not recorded which). These receptors originate from a woman between 18 and 29 years old who had been exposed to COVID-19.

The V and J genes are TRBV18 and TRBJ2-7; 9 positions match TRBD2. Germline V gene data show CDR1 as KGHSH and CDR2 as LQKENI. The CDR3 is made up of 16 amino acids. J was trimmed by 1 base and V by 2 bases; bases with no gene match: 6. CDR3 bases: TGTGCCAGCTCACCAACCGGGACTAGCACTTCCTACGAGCAGTACTTC. It encodes CASSPTGTSTSYEQYF.

The chain combines TRBV2 with TRBJ2-7, with TRBD1 identical over 8 bases. V gave up 5 bases and J gave up 4 bases; unmatched junction bases: 10. Germline assignment: CDR1 SNHLY and CDR2 FYNNEI. This CDR3 spans 15 amino acids. CDR3 nucleotides: TGTGCCAGCAGTCCTACACCGGGACAGGAGTACGAGCAGTACTTC. This codes for CASSPTPGQEYEQYF.

V and J are TRBV7-2 and TRBJ2-3; D not resolved. The CDR3 covers 15 residues. Germline-derived CDR1 and CDR2 are SGHTA and FQGNSA. V was trimmed by 2 bases and J by 3 bases, leaving 12 bases between them. In nucleotides, the CDR3 is TGTGCCAGCAGCTTATTGAGGATTGGGACAGATACGCAGTATTTT. This translates into CASSLLRIGTDTQYF.

The chain carries TRBV18 and TRBJ1-3; D may be TRBD1 (6 bases). The CDR3 is 14 amino acids. Germline V lookup: CDR1 KGHSH, CDR2 LQKENI. V lost 5 bases and J 1 base, leaving 9 bases between the germline ends. The CDR3 nucleotides are TGTGCCAGCTCAGTGGGGGCGTCTGGAAACACCATATATTTT. Its translation is CASSVGASGNTIYF.

The V and J genes are TRBV19 and TRBJ1-6; TRBD1 matches at 12 bases. Germline-derived CDR1 and CDR2 are LNHDA and SQIVND (reference sequence). This CDR3 is built from 16 residues. With 7 bases clipped from V and 6 bases from J, the junction kept 7 bases outside the gene matches. The CDR3 nucleotides are TGTGCCAGTACCTCCGGGACAGGGGGCTCTAATTCACCCCTCCACTTT. It specifies CASTSGTGGSNSPLHF.

The genes are TRBV5-6 and TRBJ2-7; tentative D call: TRBD2 (6 bases). Germline V gene data show CDR1 as SGHDT and CDR2 as YYEEEE. The V and J ends lost 2 bases and 0 bases respectively, with 12 bases between them. The CDR3 spans 15 residues. CDR3 region: CASSFGTGSSYEQYF. CDR3 nucleotide sequence: TGTGCCAGCAGCTTCGGGACTGGGAGCTCCTACGAGCAGTACTTC. Variable domain in full (rest from reference TRBV5-6 and TRBJ2-7): DAGVTQSPTHLIKTRGQQVTLRCSPKSGHDTVSWYQQALGQGPQFIFQYYEEEERQRGNFPDRFSGHQFPNYSSELNVNALLLGDSALYLCASSFGTGSSYEQYFGPGTRLTVT.